What follows describes a single TCR beta chain. Its antigen remains unidentified. Per-base qualities were not stored, and no clone one base away is much larger. Donors were 39 systemically healthy Caucasian individuals from Russia aged roughly 6 to 90 years. Ten milliliters of peripheral blood were collected from each donor into EDTA-treated Vacutainer tubes. PBMCs were isolated by Ficoll-Paque density-gradient centrifugation, with at least 7 million obtained per sample. Total RNA was extracted from PBMCs with Trizol reagent, with at least 6 micrograms obtained per sample. The percentages of naive CD45RAhigh/CD27high T cells were determined by flow cytometry on a PBMC aliquot from every donor. The data originate from a study of blood T cells in healthy people across ages (dated by TCRdb to the mid-2010s). Study-level background: In model experiments, template switching captured roughly one uniquely barcoded TCR beta cDNA molecule for every two T cells. Age-related changes in TCR beta repertoire diversity were measured in the study by deep sequencing normalized with unique cDNA molecular identifiers. Donors were grouped into four age groups: young (average 16 years), middle-aged (roughly 38), aged (over 55) and long-lived (about 82). To avoid experimental bias, donors of different ages were distributed randomly across sequencing lanes. Using the same blood draw, the study looked at two additional independent replicas of 1 million unique cDNA reads for two donors, one aged 18 to 30 and the other aged 80 or older. General study outcomes and caveats: As age increased, observed TCR beta diversity per million T cells dropped in a roughly linear way, and a significant reduction was already evident by age about 36. The percentage of naive T cells measured by flow cytometry correlated strongly with observed TCR beta diversity. Because the CMV infection status of the donors was unknown, age-related changes in expanded clonotypes may potentially have been confounded. Compared with the aged group, the long-lived group had more naive CD4+ T cells, fewer expanded clones and increased TCR diversity, a pattern suggesting age selection. Estimates of total diversity from one million sequenced T cells were regarded as lower bounds and underestimates. Because profiling used bulk unsorted PBMCs, naive and antigen-experienced compartments could not be compared conclusively.

CDR1 and CDR2 were assigned from the germline V gene (reference sequence) as SEHNR and FQNEAQ. The CDR3, from cysteine to phenylalanine, totals 13 residues. Here the CDR3 DNA is all that survives: 39 bases in frame from base 1. Between the V and J ends, shortened by 5 bases and 1 base respectively, the junction contains 8 bases. Receptor libraries were prepared by 5' RACE. The sequencer listed for this sample is Illumina HiSeq 2500. A second PCR of about 6 to 11 cycles was performed with a sample-barcoded 5' primer and a J-beta primer mix. A unique molecular identifier was introduced onto each TCR beta cDNA molecule by a template-switch 5' adaptor carrying 12 random nucleotides. Each sample yielded at least 3 million CDR3-containing paired-end reads. All of the RNA was converted into first-strand cDNA using the Mint cDNA synthesis kit, with a TRBC-specific oligonucleotide serving as the primer. Following uracil-DNA glycosylase treatment, all cDNA underwent a first 18-cycle PCR with the universal primers M1SS and BC2_uni_R. Turning to the authors' computational methods: For normalization, 1 million high-quality reads, each with a distinct molecular identifier, were randomly selected from each sample. Instead of being binned into consensus sequences, reads that shared molecular identifiers were thrown out. MiTCR, run with a Q25 quality threshold and the strictest error-elimination algorithm, handled CDR3 identification, clonotype clustering and error correction. A nonparametric unseen species model with Euler transformation was used to estimate a lower bound on total TCR beta diversity. TCRdb ran its own pipeline on the public reads, namely fastp trimming at Q25 and MiXCR clone calling, and kept in-frame beta chains. Rows with a matching CDR3 protein are joined into one entry that keeps the most common DNA and genes. The V and J calls shown here were made by TCRdb, not taken from the authors' results. In all, the sample holds some 710,000 distinct CDR3 sequences, and 35% to 60% of those were seen once. The ten largest clones add up to around 18% of the sample.

This clonotype was obtained from an elderly man in good health. The chain employs TRBV7-9 and TRBJ2-5; the D gene lacks a confident call. The sample comprised blood. The sequence in DNA is TGTGCCAGCAGCCACGCTGCCCAAGAGACCCAGTACTTC. Its translation reads: CASSHAAQETQYF.